A single sample is the source of the 22 T cell receptor beta chains below, sequenced in a study of T cells after yellow fever vaccination. TCRdb used MiXCR to reprocess the 5' RACE reads, holding one entry per CDR3 protein. The table records about 360,000 distinct CDR3 sequences, approximately 6% of them present only once. Sequenced here: PBMCs, sampled 5 days after the yellow fever booster vaccination. The source of these receptors is a man younger than 40 who received the YFV17D yellow fever vaccine.

In this sample, this clonotype turned up a few times. The chain has TRBV6-4 and TRBJ2-3; D remains unclear. In germline, CDR1 is MRHNA, CDR2 SNTAGT. The CDR3 spans 13 residues. Trimming pared 4 bases from V and 0 bases from J, leaving 5 bases between. The CDR3: CASSGHSTDTQYF. CDR3 nucleotides: TGTGCCAGCAGTGGACATAGCACAGATACGCAGTATTTT.

The chain uses TRBV20-1 and TRBJ2-4; D call uncertain. V was cut by 3 bases and J by 0 bases, with 12 bases left in between. The CDR3 is 15 amino acids. CDR1 and CDR2 from the germline V gene are DFQATT and SNEGSKA (reference sequence). As DNA, the CDR3 is TGCAGTGCTAGGGAGAGGTCGCTAGCCAAAAACATTCAGTACTTC. It encodes CSARERSLAKNIQYF.

J is TRBJ2-5 and V is TRBV5-1; 7 bases agree with TRBD1. J was trimmed by 2 bases and V by 3 bases; bases with no gene match: 7. In germline, CDR1 is SGHRS, CDR2 YFSETQ. This CDR3 has 15 residues. The DNA of the CDR3 is TGCGCCAGCAGCTCGGGCCAGGGGGTGCAAGAGACCCAGTACTTC. It encodes CASSSGQGVQETQYF.

This chain joins TRBV5-1 and TRBJ2-7; D perhaps matches TRBD1 (5 bases). The CDR3 spans 15 residues. Trimming removed 0 bases from V and 5 bases from J, with 15 bases in between. The germline V gene has CDR1 SGHRS and CDR2 YFSETQ. This CDR3 reads CASSLVGGFRDEQYF. The CDR3 nucleotides are TGCGCCAGCAGCTTGGTCGGTGGGTTCAGGGACGAGCAGTACTTC.

The rearrangement joins TRBV20-1 to TRBJ2-1; 7 nucleotides agree with TRBD2. CDR1 is DFQATT and CDR2 is SNEGSKA in the germline V gene (reference sequence). The CDR3 covers 16 residues. V was clipped by 2 bases and J by 0 bases; unmatched bases: 7. The CDR3 DNA follows: TGCAGTGCTAGACCACCTCGGACTAGCTCCTACAATGAGCAGTTCTTC. Amino acid sequence: CSARPPRTSSYNEQFF.

This clonotype turned up a few times. This chain links TRBV18 with TRBJ1-5; unclear D gene. V lost 3 bases to trimming and J lost 7 bases, with 10 bases between them. CDR1 and CDR2 (germline): KGHSH, LQKENI. There are 13 residues in the CDR3. This CDR3 is CASSPKGDQPQHF. The DNA of the CDR3 is TGTGCCAGCTCACCGAAAGGAGACCAGCCCCAGCATTTT.

A few counts support this clonotype. The genes are TRBV4-3 and TRBJ2-3; the D is unclear. CDR1 LGHNA and CDR2 YSLEER come from the germline V gene. The CDR3 is made up of 18 amino acids. With 1 base removed from V and 1 base from J, the gap between germline ends came to 18 bases. CDR3 loop: CASSQGYLRPSGTDTQYF. The CDR3 DNA reads TGCGCCAGCAGCCAAGGGTATTTGCGTCCATCGGGCACAGATACGCAGTATTTT.

This clonotype was counted ten times or more. The rearrangement links TRBV28 to TRBJ2-1; D not resolved. Trimming removed 3 bases at V and 8 bases at J, with 14 bases between. The CDR3 runs to 14 residues. Germline V gives CDR1 MDHEN, CDR2 SYDVKM. CDR3 residues: CASSLAYLVYEQFF. The CDR3 bases are TGTGCCAGCAGTTTGGCCTACCTCGTCTATGAGCAGTTCTTC.

This clonotype was seen ten or more times. The J gene is TRBJ1-2, the V gene TRBV5-1, with D perhaps matching TRBD1 (6 bases). Germline lookup yields CDR1 SGHRS and CDR2 YFSETQ. This CDR3 is 12 amino acids long. The V end lost 4 bases, the J end lost 6 bases, and 10 bases lay between the germline ends. DNA for the CDR3: TGCGCCAGCAGCCAGGGGAGGGATGGCTACACCTTC. This translates into CASSQGRDGYTF.

The chain couples TRBV4-3 to TRBJ2-7; D gene ambiguous. Trimming pared 0 bases from V and 0 bases from J, leaving 6 bases between. Germline CDR1 is LGHNA and CDR2 is YSLEER. This CDR3 comprises 14 residues. The CDR3 DNA sequence: TGCGCCAGCAGCCAAGATGGGCCCTCCTACGAGCAGTACTTC. It specifies CASSQDGPSYEQYF.

Many counts were recorded for this clonotype. The CDR3 region has the DNA TGCAGTGCTAGAGATCGGAGAGGGGGCTTTGGCTACACCTTC. Translating it yields CSARDRRGGFGYTF. The chain couples TRBV20-1 to TRBJ1-2; 7 positions agree with TRBD1. CDR3 length: 14 residues. The V gene's germline CDR1 is DFQATT and CDR2 SNEGSKA (reference sequence). V gave up 0 bases and J gave up 7 bases; unmatched junction bases: 8.

This clonotype appeared many times. The rearrangement links TRBV7-2 to TRBJ2-5, with D unclear. This CDR3 has 16 residues. V was clipped by 1 base and J by 1 base, with 13 bases between them. The germline V gene encodes CDR1 SGHTA and CDR2 FQGNSA. In DNA, the CDR3 is TGTGCCAGCAGCTTAGAAGGGTGGTATCTCCAAGAGACCCAGTACTTC. Translating gives CASSLEGWYLQETQYF.

In its sample, this clonotype was seen a few times. The chain's CDR3 is CASSPHGGSYLGEQYF. The DNA for the CDR3 is TGTGCCAGCAGTCCCCACGGCGGGAGTTATTTGGGAGAGCAGTACTTC. This rearrangement joins TRBV6-1 to TRBJ2-7; 7 bases fit TRBD2. The J segment lost 7 bases and the V segment lost 5 bases, leaving 17 bases of the junction unmatched. This CDR3 is built from 16 residues. The germline V gene encodes CDR1 MNHNS and CDR2 SASEGT.

Ten or more counts support this clonotype. The V call is TRBV12-3 or TRBV12-4, the J call TRBJ2-7; 7 bases agree with TRBD1. The trim removed 5 bases at V and 10 bases at J, leaving 5 bases unmatched. The CDR3 is made up of 11 amino acids. The CDR3 loop is CASSPGTDQYF. CDR3 in DNA: TGTGCCAGCAGTCCCGGGACAGATCAGTACTTC.

In its sample, this clonotype was seen many times. This chain uses TRBV5-1 with TRBJ2-7; 9 bases align to TRBD1. Germline V gene data show CDR1 as SGHRS and CDR2 as YFSETQ. The junction had 3 bases not matched to a gene; V was cut back by 4 bases and J by 1 base. CDR3 length: 14 amino acids. CDR3 DNA sequence: TGCGCCAGCAGCAGGGGACAGGGTTCCTACGAGCAGTACTTC. This encodes CASSRGQGSYEQYF.

This clonotype was observed a handful of times. V is TRBV29-1 and J is TRBJ1-1; TRBD1 is a possible D gene (5 bases). This CDR3 is built from 14 residues. The ends were cut back, 8 bases at V and 7 bases at J, with 23 bases in the middle. Looked up from germline, CDR1 is SQVTM and CDR2 is ANQGSEA. The CDR3 here is CSPKRAGVSGEAFF. The CDR3 DNA sequence: TGCAGCCCAAAGCGGGCGGGGGTCTCAGGTGAAGCTTTCTTT.

The sample holds many counts of this clonotype. This rearrangement joins TRBV20-1 to TRBJ2-3, with 7 positions matching TRBD2. V lost 2 bases, J lost 0 bases, and 8 bases stayed unmatched. The CDR3 has 16 amino acids. Germline CDR1 reads DFQATT; CDR2 reads SNEGSKA (reference sequence). The CDR3, as DNA: TGCAGTGCTAGACCGGTGGAACTAGCGAGCACAGATACGCAGTATTTT. Translation gives CSARPVELASTDTQYF.

This clonotype was seen a handful of times. The chain is built from TRBV19 and TRBJ1-2, with D perhaps TRBD1 (6 bases). Looked up from germline, CDR1 is LNHDA and CDR2 is SQIVND (reference sequence). This CDR3 is built from 14 residues. V dropped 3 bases and J dropped 5 bases, with 13 bases sitting between them. This CDR3 reads CASSIVGGQYGYTF. For the CDR3, the DNA is TGTGCCAGTAGTATCGTTGGAGGACAGTATGGCTACACCTTC.

The rearrangement joins TRBV19 to TRBJ2-7, with D possibly TRBD1 on 5 matching bases. The CDR3 has 13 residues. Germline V gives CDR1 LNHDA, CDR2 SQIVND (reference sequence). V lost 4 bases and J 4 bases, leaving 11 bases between the germline ends. CDR3 sequence (DNA): TGTGCCAGTAGTAAAGGGGAAAAATACGAGCAGTACTTC. Protein: CASSKGEKYEQYF. Drawing the rest from reference TRBV19 and TRBJ2-7, the complete variable domain is DGGITQSPKYLFRKEGQNVTLSCEQNLNHDAMYWYRQDPGQGLRLIYYSQIVNDFQKGDIAEGYSVSREKKESFPLTVTSAQKNPTAFYLCASSKGEKYEQYFGPGTRLTVT.

In its sample, this clonotype was seen a few times. The rearrangement links TRBV20-1 to TRBJ2-7; D possibly corresponds to TRBD1 (6 bases). The CDR3 has 14 residues. The germline gives CDR1 DFQATT, CDR2 SNEGSKA (reference sequence). V was pared by 4 bases and J by 6 bases, with 19 bases between. CDR3 nucleotide sequence: TGCAGTGCTACAAACACAGGGAACCTTGCCGAGCAGTACTTC. Protein product: CSATNTGNLAEQYF.

This clonotype was counted many times. The chain is built from TRBV29-1 and TRBJ2-7; TRBD1 matches at 10 bases. This CDR3 comprises 14 residues. Germline V gives CDR1 SQVTM, CDR2 ANQGSEA. With V trimmed by 5 bases and J by 4 bases, 8 bases remained unmatched. CDR3 sequence reads: CSVRFGTGAYEQYF. The CDR3 region has the DNA TGCAGCGTTCGATTCGGGACAGGGGCTTACGAGCAGTACTTC.

This chain uses TRBV5-1 with TRBJ2-5; D perhaps matches TRBD1 (5 bases). There are 14 residues in the CDR3. The V and J ends lost 0 bases and 0 bases respectively, with 6 bases between them. Germline CDR1 reads SGHRS; CDR2 reads YFSETQ. The CDR3 spells CASSLGQNQETQYF. As DNA, the CDR3 is TGCGCCAGCAGCTTGGGACAGAACCAAGAGACCCAGTACTTC. Together with reference TRBV5-1 and TRBJ2-5, the CDR3 gives the full variable domain: KAGVTQTPRYLIKTRGQQVTLSCSPISGHRSVSWYQQTPGQGLQFLFEYFSETQRNKGNFPGRFSGRQFSNSRSEMNVSTLELGDSALYLCASSLGQNQETQYFGPGTRLLVL.